The clone carrying this T cell receptor beta chain appeared a few times. Exclusion followed for patients with uncontrolled infection, other autoimmune disease, pregnancy or lactation. Based on clinical symptoms, serum thyroxine and TRAb, thyroid ultrasound and orbital computed tomography, diagnoses were reached. These data come from a study of T cells in Graves' hyperthyroidism and ophthalmopathy. TCR beta CDR3 regions were amplified from RNA transcripts. Researchers ran a first-round RT-PCR on the TCR CDR3 using the HTBI primer set. TCRdb re-analysed the multiplex PCR reads in MiXCR, keeping a single row per CDR3 protein. The data contain approximately 560,000 distinct CDR3 sequences, roughly 46% of them singletons. This receptor was obtained from a young woman with Graves' hyperthyroidism. Sequencing was carried out using peripheral blood or thyroid tissue (not recorded which).

The DNA of the CDR3 is TGTGCCAGCAGCCAACAGGTCACGGCGGCCCAGTACTTC. Amino acids: CASSQQVTAAQYF. This rearrangement joins TRBV14 to TRBJ2-5; D is unclear. Germline-derived CDR1 and CDR2 are SGHDN and FVKESK. The CDR3 runs 13 residues. Between the trimmed V and J ends, which lost 2 bases and 9 bases, there was a span of 13 bases.